These 15 T cell receptor beta chains came from one sample sequenced in a study of T-cell reconstitution after alpha-beta-depleted transplantation in children. Study-level points and caveats: Several hundred rapidly expanded clones from non-depleted graft cells reportedly supplied alpha-beta T cells about two months post-transplant.

Unique molecular identifiers tagged the TCRbeta library. TCRdb analysed the PCR reads with MiXCR anew, one entry per CDR3 protein. The sample records about 31,000 distinct CDR3 sequences, under 8% being singletons. Which antigens these TCRs recognize remains unknown. This specimen consisted of peripheral blood, obtained 60 days after TCRalphabeta/CD19-depleted stem cell transplant. The receptor set was obtained from a child under two years old who had a stem cell transplant for acute myeloid leukemia, so the T cells may come from the graft donor.

This clonotype was picked up many times. The rearrangement links TRBV12-3 or TRBV12-4 to TRBJ2-4; D gene uncertain. V lost 5 bases, J lost 9 bases, and 11 bases lay in between. This CDR3 is 12 amino acids long. DNA for the CDR3: TGTGCCAGCAGTCCCCATCGCGGCATTCAGTACTTC. This translates into CASSPHRGIQYF.

The chain employs TRBV7-6 and TRBJ2-1; 10 bases are a match to TRBD1. The J segment lost 15 bases and the V segment lost 1 base, leaving 3 bases of the junction unmatched. CDR3 length: 12 amino acids. In germline, CDR1 is SGHVS, CDR2 FNYEAQ. Here the CDR3 reads CASSLGGTGAFF. The CDR3 DNA follows: TGTGCCAGCAGCTTAGGTGGGACAGGGGCGTTCTTC.

This clonotype came up many times. The chain is built from TRBV7-2 and TRBJ2-5; a weak D match, TRBD1 (6 bases). The V and J ends lost 1 base and 4 bases respectively, with 13 bases between them. CDR1 and CDR2 (germline): SGHTA, FQGNSA. The CDR3 extends over 15 amino acids. DNA for the CDR3: TGTGCCAGCAGCTTAGTGGGGGCGGGCCCAGAGACCCAGTACTTC. Its protein is CASSLVGAGPETQYF.

In this sample, this clonotype turned up many times. The gene calls are TRBV14 and TRBJ2-7, with 7 bases aligning to TRBD2. Germline V CDR1 and CDR2: SGHDN, FVKESK. The trim removed 0 bases at V and 5 bases at J, leaving 10 bases unmatched. This CDR3 comprises 16 residues. In DNA form, the CDR3 reads TGTGCCAGCAGCCAAGATAGGGCCAGCGGGATAGACGAGCAGTACTTC. Translated, it gives CASSQDRASGIDEQYF.

This clonotype appeared many times. This chain connects TRBV4-2 to TRBJ2-5; the D call may be TRBD1 or TRBD2 (5 bases each). This CDR3 is built from 15 residues. From germline, CDR1 is LGHNA and CDR2 YNFKEQ. With 0 bases removed from V and 5 bases from J, the gap between germline ends came to 13 bases. CDR3 sequence (DNA): TGTGCCAGCAGCCAAGATAAGGGGAGAGGGGAGACCCAGTACTTC. It is translated as CASSQDKGRGETQYF.

This clonotype was recorded at least ten times. The genes are TRBV30 and TRBJ2-2, with D possibly TRBD1 on 5 matching bases. CDR3 length: 15 amino acids. V dropped 0 bases and J dropped 4 bases, with 12 bases sitting between them. The V gene's germline CDR1 is GTSNPN and CDR2 SVGIG (reference sequence). Here the CDR3 reads CAWSVGAKSTGELFF. The CDR3, as DNA: TGTGCCTGGAGTGTAGGGGCCAAGAGCACCGGGGAGCTGTTTTTT.

This clonotype was found many times. V is TRBV7-9 and J is TRBJ1-2; D is undetermined. Germline V gives CDR1 SEHNR, CDR2 FQNEAQ (reference sequence). The CDR3 length is 13 residues. Trimming took off 5 bases at V and 4 bases at J, with 11 bases between the two ends. The CDR3 nucleotides read TGTGCCAGCAGCGGAAGGGAGATCTATGGCTACACCTTC. Amino acids: CASSGREIYGYTF.

This clonotype was detected ten times or more. The chain combines TRBV5-1 with TRBJ1-2; maybe TRBD1 (6 bases). V dropped 4 bases and J dropped 3 bases, with 19 bases sitting between them. From germline, CDR1 is SGHRS and CDR2 YFSETQ. The CDR3 contains 16 residues. CDR3 DNA: TGCGCCAGCAGCCACAGGGATGGGGTTGGATACTATGGCTACACCTTC. Translating it yields CASSHRDGVGYYGYTF.

This clonotype was detected ten times or more. V and J are TRBV6-1 and TRBJ2-7; the match to TRBD2 covers 7 bases. V was pared by 5 bases and J by 5 bases, with 6 bases of the junction left unmatched. This CDR3 region has 13 residues. Germline CDR1 is MNHNS and CDR2 is SASEGT. CDR3 sequence (DNA): TGTGCCAGCAGTCGTGGACTAGGGGACGAGCAGTACTTC. Residues: CASSRGLGDEQYF.

This clonotype has ten or more counts. The chain recombines TRBV7-9 with TRBJ2-5, with 7 bases matching TRBD1. Germline CDR1 and CDR2: SEHNR and FQNEAQ (reference sequence). Trimming at V came to 5 bases and at J to 3 bases, leaving 6 bases not matched to a gene. CDR3 length: 14 amino acids. CDR3 nucleotides: TGTGCCAGCAGCGTGGTCCAGGGGGAAGAGACCCAGTACTTC. Translating it yields CASSVVQGEETQYF.

In its sample, this clonotype was seen many times. The CDR3 nucleotides are TGTGCCAGCAGCTTATTACTAGCGGCCTACAATGAGCAGTTCTTC. The encoded protein is CASSLLLAAYNEQFF. This chain connects TRBV7-8 to TRBJ2-1; 8 bases are shared with TRBD2. CDR3 length equals 15 residues. The germline V gene has CDR1 SGHVS and CDR2 FQNEAQ. V was clipped by 2 bases and J by 2 bases; unmatched bases: 2. Based on the CDR3 plus reference TRBV7-8 and TRBJ2-1, the full variable domain is GAGVSQSPRYKVAKRGQDVALRCDPISGHVSLFWYQQALGQGPEFLTYFQNEAQLDKSGLPSDRFFAERPEGSVSTLKIQRTQQEDSAVYLCASSLLLAAYNEQFFGPGTRLTVL.

This clonotype was seen at least ten times. This chain connects TRBV27 to TRBJ2-7; 7 bases are shared with TRBD2. Germline V CDR1 and CDR2: MNHEY, SMNVEV (reference sequence). The ends lost 2 bases at V and 4 bases at J; junction bases unmatched: 2. The CDR3 sequence is 13 residues long. The CDR3 DNA sequence: TGTGCCAGCAGTTTAGGGGAGGGATACGAGCAGTACTTC. Amino acids: CASSLGEGYEQYF.

This clonotype was observed a handful of times. V and J are TRBV4-2 and TRBJ2-2, with 9 bases matching TRBD2. V shed 0 bases, J shed 3 bases, and the junction held 8 bases outside the gene matches. CDR3 length: 18 residues. From germline, CDR1 is LGHNA and CDR2 YNFKEQ. CDR3: CASSQDYTGTSYTGELFF. CDR3 nucleotide sequence: TGTGCCAGCAGCCAAGATTACACTGGGACTAGCTACACCGGGGAGCTGTTTTTT.

This clonotype came up many times. The genes are TRBV20-1 and TRBJ2-7; weak D call: TRBD2 (5 bases). The V end was cut by 4 bases, the J end by 3 bases, with 16 bases between. CDR3 length equals 14 residues. Per the germline V gene, CDR1 is DFQATT and CDR2 is SNEGSKA (reference sequence). The CDR3: CSATGPAGGYEQYF. CDR3 DNA sequence: TGCAGTGCTACCGGACCGGCAGGAGGCTACGAGCAGTACTTC.

This clonotype has a count of ten or more. CDR3 DNA sequence: TGTGCCACCAGTGATTGGGGGACAGGGCCGAGCGATGAGCAGTTCTTC. Translated, it gives CATSDWGTGPSDEQFF. V and J are TRBV24-1 and TRBJ2-1, with TRBD1 identical over 9 bases. J was trimmed by 8 bases and V by 2 bases; bases with no gene match: 9. CDR3 length equals 16 residues. Germline CDR1 KGHDR, CDR2 SFDVKD.